These T cell receptor beta chains were read from a single sample in a study of T cell responses to AZD1222 COVID-19 vaccine. Assay: immunoSEQ multiplex PCR; the TCRdb copy retains only in-frame clones and omits some. The sample consists of roughly 55,000 clones, roughly 85% of them appearing once. This sample comprised peripheral blood, obtained on day 0 of AZD1222 vaccination. These TCRs come from an adult in good health. Each CDR3 is given with its conserved first and last residue. A D gene is named only where the DNA matches it firmly. Size tells how often a clone was seen (once, few, many) or the class of an expanded clone, and some rows leave it out.

abundance	v_gene	j_gene	d_gene	CDR3nt	CDR3aa
-	TRBV24-1	TRBJ1-5	TRBD1	TGTGCCACCAGTGATGATACAGGGGGCCATCAGCCCCAGCATTTT	CATSDDTGGHQPQHF
-	TRBV6-5	TRBJ1-2	TRBD1	TGTGCCAGCAGGAGAGGGGGCTCTAACTATGGCTACACCTTC	CASRRGGSNYGYTF
-	TRBV18	TRBJ1-2	TRBD1	TGTGCCAGCTCACCGCGGGACAGTAGCTATGGCTACACCTTC	CASSPRDSSYGYTF
-	TRBV2	TRBJ2-3	-	TGTGCCAGGGCTAGGGGCTTGACTATAAGCACAGATACGCAGTATTTT	CARARGLTISTDTQYF
-	TRBV5-6	TRBJ2-5	-	TGTGCCAGCAGCTTGGGGACTGTTGTTTTGGCCCAGTACTTC	CASSLGTVVLAQYF
-	TRBV7-8	TRBJ1-4	-	TGTGCCAGCAGCTTTATGGGGTATAATGAAAAACTGTTTTTT	CASSFMGYNEKLFF
-	TRBV5-1	TRBJ2-3	-	TGCGCCAGCAGCTTCGGGACACCGGTAACAGATACGCAGTATTTT	CASSFGTPVTDTQYF
-	TRBV5-1	TRBJ2-5	-	TGCGCCAGCAGCTTGGGCCAGACCACGACCCAGTACTTC	CASSLGQTTTQYF
-	TRBV6-6	TRBJ1-1	-	TGTGCCAGCAGCCCAGGCAGTAGGTTTGAAGCTTTCTTT	CASSPGSRFEAFF
once	TRBV7-6	TRBJ2-7	-	TGTGCCAGCAGCTTAGATGGCGCGATACGCTCCTACGAGCAGTACTTC	CASSLDGAIRSYEQYF
-	TRBV28	TRBJ1-2	TRBD1	TGTGCCAGCAGGACAGGGTATGGCTACACCTTC	CASRTGYGYTF
-	TRBV7-2	TRBJ1-2	TRBD1	TGTGCCAGCACCCCCCGGACAGGGAACTATGGCTACACCTTC	CASTPRTGNYGYTF
-	TRBV24-1	TRBJ2-5	-	TGTGCCACCAGTGAAGAAATACAAGAGACCCAGTACTTC	CATSEEIQETQYF